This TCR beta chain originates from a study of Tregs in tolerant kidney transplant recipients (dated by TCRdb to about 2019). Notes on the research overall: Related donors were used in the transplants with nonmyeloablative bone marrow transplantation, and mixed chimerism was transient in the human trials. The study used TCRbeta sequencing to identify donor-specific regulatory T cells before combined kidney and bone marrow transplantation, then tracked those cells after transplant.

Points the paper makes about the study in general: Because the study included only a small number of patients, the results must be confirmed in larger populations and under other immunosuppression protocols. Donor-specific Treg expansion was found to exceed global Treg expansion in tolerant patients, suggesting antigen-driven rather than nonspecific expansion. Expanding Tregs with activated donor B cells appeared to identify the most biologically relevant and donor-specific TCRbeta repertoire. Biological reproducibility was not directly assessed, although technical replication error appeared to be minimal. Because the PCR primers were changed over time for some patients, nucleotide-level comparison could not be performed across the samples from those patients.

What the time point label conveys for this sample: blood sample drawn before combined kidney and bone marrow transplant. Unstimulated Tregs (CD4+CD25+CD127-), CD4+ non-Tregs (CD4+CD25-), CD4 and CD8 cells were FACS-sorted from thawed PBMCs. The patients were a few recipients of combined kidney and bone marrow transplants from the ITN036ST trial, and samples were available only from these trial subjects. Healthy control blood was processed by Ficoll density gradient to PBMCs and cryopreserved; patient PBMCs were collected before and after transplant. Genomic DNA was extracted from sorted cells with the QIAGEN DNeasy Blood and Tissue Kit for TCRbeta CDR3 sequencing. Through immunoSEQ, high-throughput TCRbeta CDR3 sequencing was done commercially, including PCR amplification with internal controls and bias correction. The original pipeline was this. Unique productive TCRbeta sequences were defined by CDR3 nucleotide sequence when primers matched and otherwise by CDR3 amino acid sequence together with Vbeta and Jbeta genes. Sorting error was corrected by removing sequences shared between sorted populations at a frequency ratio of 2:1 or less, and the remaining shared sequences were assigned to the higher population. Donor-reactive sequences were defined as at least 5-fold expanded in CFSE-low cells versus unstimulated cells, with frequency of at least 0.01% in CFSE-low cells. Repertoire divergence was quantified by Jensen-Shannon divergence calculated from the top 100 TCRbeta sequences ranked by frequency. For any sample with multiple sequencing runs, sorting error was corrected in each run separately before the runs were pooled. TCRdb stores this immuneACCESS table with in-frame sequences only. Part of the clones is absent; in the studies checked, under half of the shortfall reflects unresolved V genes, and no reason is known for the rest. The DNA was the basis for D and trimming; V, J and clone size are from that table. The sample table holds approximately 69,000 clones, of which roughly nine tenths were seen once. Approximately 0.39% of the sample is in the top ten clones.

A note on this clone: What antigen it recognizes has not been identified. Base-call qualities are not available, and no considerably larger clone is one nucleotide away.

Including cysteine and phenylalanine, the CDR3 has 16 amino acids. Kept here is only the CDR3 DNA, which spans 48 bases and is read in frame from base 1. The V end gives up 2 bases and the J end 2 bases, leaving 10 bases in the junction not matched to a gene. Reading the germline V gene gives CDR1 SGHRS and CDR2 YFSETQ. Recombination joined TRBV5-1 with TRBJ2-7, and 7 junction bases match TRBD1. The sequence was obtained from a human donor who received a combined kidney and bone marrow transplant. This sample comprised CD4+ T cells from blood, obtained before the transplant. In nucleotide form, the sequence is TGCGCCAGCAGCTTTAACCGGGACAGACCTACCTACGAGCAGTACTTC. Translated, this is CASSFNRDRPTYEQYF. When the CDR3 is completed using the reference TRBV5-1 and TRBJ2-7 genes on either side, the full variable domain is KAGVTQTPRYLIKTRGQQVTLSCSPISGHRSVSWYQQTPGQGLQFLFEYFSETQRNKGNFPGRFSGRQFSNSRSEMNVSTLELGDSALYLCASSFNRDRPTYEQYFGPGTRLTVT.